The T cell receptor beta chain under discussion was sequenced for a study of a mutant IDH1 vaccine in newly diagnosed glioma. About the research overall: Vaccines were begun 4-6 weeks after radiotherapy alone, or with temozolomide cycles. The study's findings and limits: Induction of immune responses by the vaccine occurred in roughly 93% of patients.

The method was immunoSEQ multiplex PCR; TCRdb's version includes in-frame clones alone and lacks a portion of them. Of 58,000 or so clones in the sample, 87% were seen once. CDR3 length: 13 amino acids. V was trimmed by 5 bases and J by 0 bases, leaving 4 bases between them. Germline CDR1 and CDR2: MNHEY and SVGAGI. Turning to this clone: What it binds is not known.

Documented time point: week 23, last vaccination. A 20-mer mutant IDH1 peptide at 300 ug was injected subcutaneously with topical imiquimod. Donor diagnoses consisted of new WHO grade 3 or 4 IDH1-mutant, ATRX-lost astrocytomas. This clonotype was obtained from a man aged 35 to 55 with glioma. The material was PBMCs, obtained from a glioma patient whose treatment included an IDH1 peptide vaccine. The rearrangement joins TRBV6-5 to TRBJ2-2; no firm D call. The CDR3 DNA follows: TGTGCCAGCAGTGACCCGAACACCGGGGAGCTGTTTTTT. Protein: CASSDPNTGELFF.